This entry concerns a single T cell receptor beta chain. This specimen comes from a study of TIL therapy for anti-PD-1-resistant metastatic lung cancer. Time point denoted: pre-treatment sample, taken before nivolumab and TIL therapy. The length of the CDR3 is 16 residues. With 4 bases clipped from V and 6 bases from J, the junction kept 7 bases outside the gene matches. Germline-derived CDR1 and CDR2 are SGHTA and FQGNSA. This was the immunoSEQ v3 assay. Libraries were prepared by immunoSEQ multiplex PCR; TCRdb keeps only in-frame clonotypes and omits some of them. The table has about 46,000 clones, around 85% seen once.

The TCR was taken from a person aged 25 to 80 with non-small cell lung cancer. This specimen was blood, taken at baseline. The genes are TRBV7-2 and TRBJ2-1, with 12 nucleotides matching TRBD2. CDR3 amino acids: CASSSGLAGRGNEQFF. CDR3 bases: TGTGCCAGCAGCTCAGGACTAGCGGGACGGGGCAATGAGCAGTTCTTC. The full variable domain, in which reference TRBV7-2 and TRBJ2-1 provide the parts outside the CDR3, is GAGVSQSPSNKVTEKGKDVELRCDPISGHTALYWYRQSLGQGLEFLIYFQGNSAPDKSGLPSDRFSAERTGGSVSTLTIQRTQQEDSAVYLCASSSGLAGRGNEQFFGPGTRLTVL.